The subject of this entry is one T cell receptor (beta chain). CDR1 is SGHRS, CDR2 YFSETQ, per germline. There are 14 residues in the CDR3. Trimming cost V 3 bases and J 3 bases; bases outside gene matches: 5. These data are taken from a study of blood T cell repertoires in COVID-19. Sequencing used immunoSEQ multiplex PCR; TCRdb keeps in-frame clones, though not all of them. This table holds 68,000 or so clones, around 80% found once. This chain uses TRBV5-1 with TRBJ2-5, with TRBD1 identical over 7 bases. This clonotype originated in a woman between 45 and 60 years old with acute or convalescent COVID-19. The sequencing sample was made of peripheral blood. The CDR3 loop is CASSWAGTEETQYF. The CDR3 DNA is TGCGCCAGCAGCTGGGCCGGGACAGAAGAGACCCAGTACTTC.